These T cell receptor beta chains were read from a single sample in a study of shared clonotypes between healthy human individuals. Assay used: immunoSEQ multiplex PCR; TCRdb lists only in-frame clones, some missing. The sample yields over 850,000 clones, about 84% seen once. The sequencing sample was made of memory CD4+ T cells from PBMCs. These receptors all come from a man younger than 35 in good health. Some clones in this sample may be carry-over from other donors' samples. CDR3s include the opening cysteine and the closing phenylalanine or tryptophan. The D gene is left open where the match is weak. Clone size appears in some rows only: once, few, many, or a class for an expanded clone.

D gene: TRBD1
J gene: TRBJ1-1
clone size: -
V gene: TRBV11-1
CDR3 DNA: TGTGCCAGCAGCGTAAACAGGGGACTGAACACTGAAGCTTTCTTT
CDR3 protein: CASSVNRGLNTEAFF

D gene: -
J gene: TRBJ2-3
clone size: -
V gene: TRBV29-1
CDR3 DNA: TGCAGCGTTGAATCTAGGATGTCGAGCACAGATACGCAGTATTTT
CDR3 protein: CSVESRMSSTDTQYF

D gene: -
J gene: TRBJ2-7
clone size: -
V gene: TRBV7-7
CDR3 DNA: TGTGCCAGCAGCCCTGACAGTAAGCACGAGCAGTACTTC
CDR3 protein: CASSPDSKHEQYF

D gene: -
J gene: TRBJ1-2
clone size: -
V gene: TRBV12-5
CDR3 DNA: TGTGCTAGTGCCAGGGGTGACAGTAACTATGGCTACACCTTC
CDR3 protein: CASARGDSNYGYTF

D gene: TRBD1
J gene: TRBJ1-5
clone size: -
V gene: TRBV7-2
CDR3 DNA: TGTGCCAGCAGCTTAGGGCTCGGACAGGGAAGAAGCAATCAGCCCCAGCATTTT
CDR3 protein: CASSLGLGQGRSNQPQHF

D gene: TRBD1
J gene: TRBJ1-1
clone size: -
V gene: TRBV18
CDR3 DNA: TGTGCCAGCTCTCTCCGACAGGGACTGTCGGGCACTGAAGCTTTCTTT
CDR3 protein: CASSLRQGLSGTEAFF

D gene: -
J gene: TRBJ2-7
clone size: -
V gene: TRBV27
CDR3 DNA: TGTGCCAGCAGCCGAACGGACAGAGACTCCTACGAGCAGTACTTC
CDR3 protein: CASSRTDRDSYEQYF

D gene: -
J gene: TRBJ1-3
clone size: few
V gene: TRBV19
CDR3 DNA: TGTGCCAGTAGTCGATCCCTCTCTGGAAACACCATATATTTT
CDR3 protein: CASSRSLSGNTIYF

D gene: -
J gene: TRBJ1-4
clone size: many
V gene: TRBV5-1
CDR3 DNA: TGCGCCAGCAGCTTTTTAGGCAGCCGTAATGAAAAACTGTTTTTT
CDR3 protein: CASSFLGSRNEKLFF

D gene: -
J gene: TRBJ2-6
clone size: -
V gene: TRBV9
CDR3 DNA: TGTGCCAGCAGCGTAGCCCCCACAACCTCTGGGGCCAACGTCCTGACTTTC
CDR3 protein: CASSVAPTTSGANVLTF

D gene: -
J gene: TRBJ2-5
clone size: -
V gene: TRBV4-3
CDR3 DNA: TGCGCCAGCAGCCAGATCAGGGGATGGGGGGAGACCCAGTACTTC
CDR3 protein: CASSQIRGWGETQYF

D gene: TRBD1
J gene: TRBJ2-3
clone size: -
V gene: TRBV11-3
CDR3 DNA: TGTGCCAGCAGAGCCGGGACAGGGACCCCAGATACGCAGTATTTT
CDR3 protein: CASRAGTGTPDTQYF

D gene: -
J gene: TRBJ2-7
clone size: -
V gene: TRBV6-1
CDR3 DNA: TGTGCCAGCAGGCCCCCCCTCTACGAGCAGTACTTC
CDR3 protein: CASRPPLYEQYF

D gene: -
J gene: TRBJ2-7
clone size: -
V gene: TRBV11-2
CDR3 DNA: TGTGCCAGCAGCTTTACAGGGGGGGGTTACGAGCAGTACTTC
CDR3 protein: CASSFTGGGYEQYF

D gene: -
J gene: TRBJ1-2
clone size: -
V gene: TRBV2
CDR3 DNA: TGTGCCAGCACCACCAGGGGAGGGGCCGCTGGCTACACCTTC
CDR3 protein: CASTTRGGAAGYTF

D gene: -
J gene: TRBJ2-3
clone size: few
V gene: TRBV5-4
CDR3 DNA: TGTGCCAGCACCCCCGGACTCCAAGATACGCAGTATTTT
CDR3 protein: CASTPGLQDTQYF

D gene: TRBD1
J gene: TRBJ1-5
clone size: -
V gene: TRBV30
CDR3 DNA: TGTGCCTGGAGTTACAGGGGTCCTCAGCCCCAGCATTTT
CDR3 protein: CAWSYRGPQPQHF

D gene: -
J gene: TRBJ2-7
clone size: few
V gene: TRBV7-8
CDR3 DNA: TGTGCCAGCAGCTATGGGCCCGAGCAGTACTTC
CDR3 protein: CASSYGPEQYF

D gene: -
J gene: TRBJ2-2
clone size: -
V gene: TRBV5-1
CDR3 DNA: TGCGCCAGCAGGTTCCGGGTGGACGCGAACACCGGGGAGCTGTTTTTT
CDR3 protein: CASRFRVDANTGELFF

D gene: TRBD1
J gene: TRBJ2-7
clone size: -
V gene: TRBV27
CDR3 DNA: TGTGCCAGCAGTACGGGACAGGGATGGAACGAGCAGTACTTC
CDR3 protein: CASSTGQGWNEQYF

D gene: TRBD2
J gene: TRBJ2-7
clone size: -
V gene: TRBV7-2
CDR3 DNA: TGTGCCAGCAGCTTTCTTTCGGGACTAGCGGGTTTTTACTACGAGCAGTACTTC
CDR3 protein: CASSFLSGLAGFYYEQYF

D gene: -
J gene: TRBJ1-4
clone size: -
V gene: TRBV5-1
CDR3 DNA: TGCGCCAGCAGCTTGGGGGACGGTGAAGGGGAAAAACTGTTTTTT
CDR3 protein: CASSLGDGEGEKLFF

D gene: -
J gene: TRBJ1-2
clone size: -
V gene: TRBV19
CDR3 DNA: TGTGCCAGTGCCACCCCCAGGGGATTTAACTATGGCTACACCTTC
CDR3 protein: CASATPRGFNYGYTF

D gene: -
J gene: TRBJ2-5
clone size: -
V gene: TRBV11-2
CDR3 DNA: TGTGCCAGCAGCTCGACCCGGACGGAAGAGACCCAGTACTTC
CDR3 protein: CASSSTRTEETQYF

D gene: TRBD2
J gene: TRBJ2-1
clone size: -
V gene: TRBV6-1
CDR3 DNA: TGTGCCAGCAGTGACCGGAGCGGGAGCTCCTACAATGAGCAGTTCTTC
CDR3 protein: CASSDRSGSSYNEQFF

D gene: TRBD1
J gene: TRBJ1-1
clone size: -
V gene: TRBV6-1
CDR3 DNA: TGTGCCAGCAGTGCCGTACAGGGGTTAGGGGCTGAAGCTTTCTTT
CDR3 protein: CASSAVQGLGAEAFF

D gene: TRBD2
J gene: TRBJ2-5
clone size: -
V gene: TRBV7-8
CDR3 DNA: TGTGCCAGCAGCCCGAGACTAGCGGGAGAAGAGACCCAGTACTTC
CDR3 protein: CASSPRLAGEETQYF

D gene: -
J gene: TRBJ1-5
clone size: -
V gene: TRBV4-1
CDR3 DNA: TGCGCCAGCAGCCTTGGGCAGACTAGCAATCAGCCCCAGCATTTT
CDR3 protein: CASSLGQTSNQPQHF

D gene: -
J gene: TRBJ2-4
clone size: -
V gene: TRBV5-6
CDR3 DNA: TGTGCCAGCAGCCTCAGGTACTCCAAAAACATTCAGTACTTC
CDR3 protein: CASSLRYSKNIQYF

D gene: TRBD1
J gene: TRBJ2-5
clone size: once
V gene: TRBV7-8
CDR3 DNA: TGTGCCAGCAGCATCGGGACAGGGATTGAGACCCAGTACTTC
CDR3 protein: CASSIGTGIETQYF

D gene: -
J gene: TRBJ2-3
clone size: -
V gene: TRBV15
CDR3 DNA: TGTGCCACCAGTACTCCCCAGGGACCAGATACGCAGTATTTT
CDR3 protein: CATSTPQGPDTQYF

D gene: TRBD2
J gene: TRBJ2-7
clone size: -
V gene: TRBV6-5
CDR3 DNA: TGTGCCAGCAGGAAACTAGCGGGAGGCGAGCAGTACTTC
CDR3 protein: CASRKLAGGEQYF

D gene: TRBD2
J gene: TRBJ2-1
clone size: -
V gene: TRBV7-9
CDR3 DNA: TGTGCCAGCAGCTACGGGACTAGCGATGAGCAGTTCTTC
CDR3 protein: CASSYGTSDEQFF

D gene: TRBD1
J gene: TRBJ2-7
clone size: -
V gene: TRBV6-5
CDR3 DNA: TGTGCCAGCAGACCATCCGGGACAGGGGGCCACGAGCAGTACTTC
CDR3 protein: CASRPSGTGGHEQYF

D gene: -
J gene: TRBJ2-2
clone size: -
V gene: TRBV27
CDR3 DNA: TGTGCCAGCAGGGTGGGGCGAGCCGGGGAGCTGTTTTTT
CDR3 protein: CASRVGRAGELFF

D gene: TRBD1
J gene: TRBJ1-4
clone size: -
V gene: TRBV6-5
CDR3 DNA: TGTGCCAGCAGCCGGACAGGGCACGAAAAACTGTTTTTT
CDR3 protein: CASSRTGHEKLFF

D gene: -
J gene: TRBJ1-2
clone size: -
V gene: TRBV28
CDR3 DNA: TGTGCCAGCAGTTTGTACAGGAACTATGGCTACACCTTC
CDR3 protein: CASSLYRNYGYTF

D gene: -
J gene: TRBJ1-2
clone size: -
V gene: TRBV21-1
CDR3 DNA: TGTGCCAGCAGCAAAGAGGCAAAAGGAGACAGGACCGACTATGGCTACACCTTC
CDR3 protein: CASSKEAKGDRTDYGYTF

D gene: -
J gene: TRBJ2-7
clone size: once
V gene: TRBV7-2
CDR3 DNA: TGTGCCAGCAGCTTTTCGGACTACGGCACCTACGAGCAGTACTTC
CDR3 protein: CASSFSDYGTYEQYF

D gene: TRBD1
J gene: TRBJ2-3
clone size: -
V gene: TRBV10-1
CDR3 DNA: TGCGCCAGCAGTGAGCCGCCAGACAGGGGGCGCACAGATACGCAGTATTTT
CDR3 protein: CASSEPPDRGRTDTQYF

D gene: TRBD1
J gene: TRBJ1-6
clone size: -
V gene: TRBV9
CDR3 DNA: TGTGCCAGCAGCGTGGGACAGGGGTATAATTCACCCCTCCACTTT
CDR3 protein: CASSVGQGYNSPLHF

D gene: -
J gene: TRBJ2-5
clone size: -
V gene: TRBV5-4
CDR3 DNA: TGTGCCAGCAGCTTTAGCAGTCGTGAGACCCAGTACTTC
CDR3 protein: CASSFSSRETQYF

D gene: TRBD1
J gene: TRBJ2-7
clone size: -
V gene: TRBV28
CDR3 DNA: TGTGCCAGCAGCTATTCGGGACAGGCCTACGAGCAGTACTTC
CDR3 protein: CASSYSGQAYEQYF

D gene: -
J gene: TRBJ1-3
clone size: -
V gene: TRBV4-1
CDR3 DNA: TGCGCCAGCAGCCACCCGGGACCGGTTTCTGGAAACACCATATATTTT
CDR3 protein: CASSHPGPVSGNTIYF

D gene: TRBD2
J gene: TRBJ2-2
clone size: once
V gene: TRBV7-8
CDR3 DNA: TGTGCCAGCCGCGGACTAGCGGGAGGGCCCGAGAAACGGAACACCGGGGAGCTGTTTTTT
CDR3 protein: CASRGLAGGPEKRNTGELFF

D gene: -
J gene: TRBJ2-1
clone size: -
V gene: TRBV11-3
CDR3 DNA: TGTGCCAGCAGCCACAGTGATGAGCAGTTCTTC
CDR3 protein: CASSHSDEQFF